The 5 T cell receptor beta chains below come from one sample, sequenced in a study of long-term antiretroviral therapy in people with HIV. An immunoSEQ assay, version v3.0, was performed at survey level. TCRdb's copy holds only in-frame clones and misses some; the assay was immunoSEQ multiplex PCR. The data hold some 13,000 clones, with 75% to 85% observed a single time. The sample in question was unsorted PBMCs, obtained 3.4 years after starting antiretroviral therapy. All receptors come from a man aged 35 to 55 with HIV.

This sequence joins TRBV4-1 and TRBJ2-3; D is perhaps TRBD2 (6 bases). CDR3 length: 15 amino acids. The V and J ends lost 2 bases and 6 bases respectively, with 15 bases between them. Germline V gene lookup returns CDR1 MGHRA and CDR2 YSYEKL. CDR3 DNA: TGCGCCAGCAGCCAAATGGGACTCAACCCGGATACGCAGTATTTT. Encoded protein: CASSQMGLNPDTQYF.

The chain carries TRBV27 and TRBJ2-7; 9 bases are shared with TRBD1. Germline V CDR1 and CDR2: MNHEY, SMNVEV (reference sequence). The CDR3 contains 16 residues. The junction had 14 bases not matched to a gene; V was cut back by 6 bases and J by 5 bases. In DNA, the CDR3 is TGTGCCAGCAGGGAGTATGGGACAGGGTTTTTCGACGAGCAGTACTTC. Translated: CASREYGTGFFDEQYF.

The gene calls are TRBV4-3 and TRBJ2-5, with D tentatively TRBD2 (5 bases). Germline V CDR1 and CDR2: LGHNA, YSLEER. The CDR3 runs to 15 residues. V was clipped by 1 base and J by 2 bases, with 11 bases between them. CDR3 DNA sequence: TGCGCCAGCAGCCAAGGGACTCCAGCGCAAGAGACCCAGTACTTC. This encodes CASSQGTPAQETQYF.

The CDR3 reads CSVEGGKGYEQYF. In DNA form, the CDR3 reads TGCAGCGTTGAAGGAGGGAAGGGCTACGAGCAGTACTTC. This chain links TRBV29-1 with TRBJ2-7, with D possibly TRBD2 on 5 matching bases. Trimming cost V 1 base and J 3 bases, with 10 bases left between them. This CDR3 is built from 13 residues. Germline assignment: CDR1 SQVTM and CDR2 ANQGSEA.

This chain uses TRBV5-4 with TRBJ1-1, with a possible D match to TRBD1 (5 bases). V was trimmed by 4 bases and J by 1 base, leaving 14 bases between them. The CDR3 is made up of 15 amino acids. Germline loops: CDR1 SGHNT, CDR2 YYREEE (reference sequence). The CDR3 region is CASSQKLGQNTEAFF. The CDR3 DNA sequence: TGTGCCAGCAGCCAAAAGCTAGGACAGAACACTGAAGCTTTCTTT.